A single T cell receptor beta chain is shown here with its context. Antigen: not known. CDR1 is MNHNS, CDR2 SASEGT, per germline. The CDR3 sequence is 14 residues long. V gave up 5 bases and J gave up 7 bases, with 18 bases separating them. These data originate in a study of CD8+CD57+ T cells in acquired aplastic anemia. Both TCR beta VDJ combination and CDR3 sequence profiling were carried out. Genomic DNA was the template for this profiling. MiXCR, applied by TCRdb to the reads, yields one record per CDR3 protein. The repertoire has some 140,000 distinct CDR3 sequences, just over 50% of them found once; the top ten carry less than 15%. Overall study results and limits: Sharing between patients and controls was observed for over 25 CD8+ CDR3 sequences.

Patients sequenced had flow cytometry evidence of CD8+CD57+ cell expansion. With no exception, the patients had severe acquired aplastic anemia. Sequences were obtained from sorted CD4+, CD8+, or CD8+CD57+ T cells (not recorded which) from PBMCs. The rearrangement links TRBV6-1 to TRBJ2-7; D might be TRBD1 (5 bases). The sequence was obtained from a human donor with aplastic anemia. As DNA, the CDR3 is TGTGCCAGCAGTAAGCAGGGTGTGGATGGGGAGCAGTACTTC. Its translation is CASSKQGVDGEQYF.